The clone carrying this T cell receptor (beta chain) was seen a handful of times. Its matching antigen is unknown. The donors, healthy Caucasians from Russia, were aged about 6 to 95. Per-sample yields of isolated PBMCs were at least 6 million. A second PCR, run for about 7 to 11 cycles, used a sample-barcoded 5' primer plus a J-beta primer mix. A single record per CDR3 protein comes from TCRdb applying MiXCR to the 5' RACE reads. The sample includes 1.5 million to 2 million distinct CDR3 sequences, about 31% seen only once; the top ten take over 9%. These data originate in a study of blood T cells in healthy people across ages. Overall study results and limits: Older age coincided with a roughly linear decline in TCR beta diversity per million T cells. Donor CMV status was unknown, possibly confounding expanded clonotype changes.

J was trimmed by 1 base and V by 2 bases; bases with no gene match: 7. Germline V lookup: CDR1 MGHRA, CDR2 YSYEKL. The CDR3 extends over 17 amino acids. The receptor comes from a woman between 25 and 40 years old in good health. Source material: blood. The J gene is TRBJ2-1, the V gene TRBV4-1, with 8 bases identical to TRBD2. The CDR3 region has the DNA TGCGCCAGCAGCCAACCGCTAGCGGGTCGTTCCTACAATGAGCAGTTCTTC. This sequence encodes CASSQPLAGRSYNEQFF.